These 10 T cell receptor beta chains originate from one sample sequenced in a study of CD8+CD57+ T cells in acquired aplastic anemia. Before being chosen for sequencing, patients had shown CD8+CD57+ cell expansion by flow cytometry. The study profiled TCR beta VDJ and CDR3 using genomic DNA as template. Using its own MiXCR run on the reads, TCRdb lists one record per CDR3 protein. This repertoire shows about 200,000 distinct CDR3 sequences, 55% to 65% found once; its top ten account for about 60%. Specimen: sorted CD4+, CD8+, or CD8+CD57+ T cells (not recorded which) from PBMCs. Receptor source: a human donor with aplastic anemia.

This clonotype has only a few counts. The chain joins TRBV11-2 to TRBJ2-1, with TRBD1 matching over 7 bases. The V gene's germline CDR1 is SGHAT and CDR2 FQNNGV. The CDR3 has 16 residues. V lost 0 bases and J lost 8; bases outside the gene matches: 10. The CDR3 DNA sequence: TGTGCCAGCAGCTTAGATTGGGCAGGGGGTACCCATGAGCAGTTCTTC. Amino acids: CASSLDWAGGTHEQFF.

The chain joins TRBV7-6 to TRBJ2-7; 7 bases align to TRBD1. Per the germline V gene, CDR1 is SGHVS and CDR2 is FNYEAQ. CDR3 length: 13 residues. V was clipped by 7 bases and J by 1 base; unmatched bases: 4. The CDR3: CASMGTASYEQYF. The CDR3 nucleotides are TGTGCCAGCATGGGGACAGCGTCCTACGAGCAGTACTTC.

This chain connects TRBV10-3 to TRBJ1-3; D call uncertain. The length of the CDR3 is 18 residues. Germline lookup yields CDR1 ENHRY and CDR2 SYGVKD. Trimming removed 7 bases at V and 2 bases at J, with 24 bases between. The CDR3 coding sequence is TGTGCCATCAATACGTCTCCCAACCCAGTCCTGGCTGGAAACACCATATATTTT. This sequence encodes CAINTSPNPVLAGNTIYF.

The chain links TRBV7-9 to TRBJ1-2; TRBD1 is a possible D gene (5 bases). In germline, CDR1 is SEHNR, CDR2 FQNEAQ (reference sequence). The V end lost 2 bases, the J end lost 6 bases, and 13 bases lay between the germline ends. CDR3 size: 14 residues. The CDR3 reads CASSLNWQGDGYTF. CDR3 coding DNA: TGTGCCAGCAGCTTAAATTGGCAGGGAGATGGCTACACCTTC. Drawing the rest from reference TRBV7-9 and TRBJ1-2, the complete variable domain is DTGVSQNPRHKITKRGQNVTFRCDPISEHNRLYWYRQTLGQGPEFLTYFQNEAQLEKSRLLSDRFSAERPKGSFSTLEIQRTEQGDSAMYLCASSLNWQGDGYTFGSGTRLTVV.

To note about this clonotype: An end of the junction does not agree with germline; a read error may underlie this. The chain uses TRBV7-7 and TRBJ2-7, with D possibly TRBD1 on 6 matching bases. CDR3 length equals 15 residues. Germline CDR1 SSHAT, CDR2 FNYEAQ (reference sequence). The CDR3 DNA reads TGTGCTAGCAGCCCAGTTCAGGGGTCCACCTACGAGCAGTACTTC. Translated, it gives CASSPVQGSTYEQYF.

Comment on this clonotype: A much larger clone lies a single base off, so this may be a read error. Lacking the conserved final phenylalanine or tryptophan, this CDR3 likely reflects a read error. V and J are TRBV3-1 and TRBJ2-3, with D hard to call. The V and J ends lost 0 bases and 9 bases respectively, with 13 bases between them. This CDR3 region has 14 residues. Germline CDR1 LGHDT, CDR2 YNNKEL (reference sequence). The CDR3 DNA sequence: TGTGCCAGCAGCCAAGATCTTCGAGCTGGGACGCAGTATCTT. Protein sequence: CASSQDLRAGTQYL.

The V and J genes are TRBV20-1 and TRBJ2-5; perhaps TRBD2 as D (5 bases). CDR1 DFQATT and CDR2 SNEGSKA come from the germline V gene (reference sequence). The CDR3 consists of 13 residues. With 4 bases removed from V and 5 bases from J, the gap between germline ends came to 14 bases. CDR3 sequence reads: CSAMFGVGETQYF. CDR3 nucleotide sequence: TGCAGTGCTATGTTCGGGGTGGGGGAGACCCAGTACTTC.

The J gene is TRBJ1-1, the V gene TRBV2; D may be TRBD1 (6 bases). The V gene's germline CDR1 is SNHLY and CDR2 FYNNEI. This CDR3 is 15 amino acids long. The ends were cut back, 3 bases at V and 6 bases at J, with 17 bases in the middle. The CDR3: CASSEAPRGRSEAFF. DNA for the CDR3: TGTGCCAGCAGTGAGGCTCCCAGGGGTCGTTCTGAAGCTTTCTTT.

The table lists this clonotype with a count of one. The J gene is TRBJ2-7, the V gene TRBV6-1; D gene ambiguous. The V gene lost 5 bases and the J gene lost 0 bases, with 11 bases spanning the gap. The germline CDR1 and CDR2 sequences are MNHNS and SASEGT. The CDR3 has 14 amino acids. The DNA of the CDR3 is TGTGCCAGCAGTTTAGACATAGGCTCCTACGAGCAGTACTTC. It specifies CASSLDIGSYEQYF.

This clonotype was counted between two and nine times. The genes are TRBV10-3 and TRBJ2-1, with D possibly matching TRBD2 (5 bases). There are 15 residues in the CDR3. Germline values: CDR1 ENHRY, CDR2 SYGVKD. The V gene lost 3 bases and the J gene lost 0 bases, with 9 bases spanning the gap. This CDR3 is CAISDPGNSYNEQFF. The DNA of the CDR3 is TGTGCCATCAGTGATCCCGGGAACTCCTACAATGAGCAGTTCTTC.